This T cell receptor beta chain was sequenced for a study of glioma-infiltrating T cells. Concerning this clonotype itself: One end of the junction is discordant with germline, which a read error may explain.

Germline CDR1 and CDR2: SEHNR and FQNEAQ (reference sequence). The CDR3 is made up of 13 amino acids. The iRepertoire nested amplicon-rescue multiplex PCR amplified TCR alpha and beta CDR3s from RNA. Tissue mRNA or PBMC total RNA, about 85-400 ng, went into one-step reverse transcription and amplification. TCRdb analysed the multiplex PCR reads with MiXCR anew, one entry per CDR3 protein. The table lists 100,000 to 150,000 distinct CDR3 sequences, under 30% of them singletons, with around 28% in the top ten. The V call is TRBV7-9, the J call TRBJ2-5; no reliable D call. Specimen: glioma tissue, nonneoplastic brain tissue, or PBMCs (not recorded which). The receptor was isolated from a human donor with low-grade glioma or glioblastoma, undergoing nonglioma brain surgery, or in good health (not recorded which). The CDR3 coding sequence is TGTGTCAGCAGCTTAATCCCCCAAGAGACCCAGTACTTC. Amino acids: CVSSLIPQETQYF.